The rows below give T cell receptor beta chains drawn from one sample of a study of metastatic and nonmetastatic thyroid tumors. With MiXCR, TCRdb called clones anew from the PCR reads. Counted here are 20,000 to 30,000 clones, around 25% occurring once; the ten biggest clones make up approximately 6%. Sample: blood. The receptors come from a female donor with papillary thyroid cancer or a benign thyroid nodule (not recorded which). Some clones in this sample may be carry-over from other donors' samples. Each CDR3 is given with its conserved first and last residue. D genes are given only for firm matches. Expanded clones get a size class; other rows say once, few or many, or leave the size out.

CDR3: CASSLGGTDLRWQYF
DNA: TGCGCCAGCAGCTTGGGTGGGACGGATCTACGATGGCAGTACTTC
size: .
D: .
J: TRBJ2-7
V: TRBV5-1

CDR3: CASRHTSGTFNEQFF
DNA: TGTGCCAGCAGACATACTAGCGGGACTTTCAATGAGCAGTTCTTC
size: .
D: TRBD2
J: TRBJ2-1
V: TRBV11-1

CDR3: CASRISGGLGGNQETQYF
DNA: TGTGCCAGCCGAATTTCGGGGGGTCTGGGGGGGAATCAAGAGACCCAGTACTTC
size: many
D: TRBD2
J: TRBJ2-5
V: TRBV12-3/TRBV12-4

CDR3: CASSTGGGGSPLHF
DNA: TGTGCCAGCAGCACCGGGGGAGGGGGATCACCCCTCCACTTT
size: .
D: .
J: TRBJ1-6
V: TRBV9

CDR3: CASRKQWNTEAFF
DNA: TGTGCCAGCAGAAAACAGTGGAACACTGAAGCTTTCTTT
size: .
D: .
J: TRBJ1-1
V: TRBV6-2/TRBV6-3

CDR3: CSAVASGGSQDTQYF
DNA: TGCAGTGCCGTAGCTAGCGGGGGATCTCAAGATACGCAGTATTTT
size: .
D: TRBD2
J: TRBJ2-3
V: TRBV20-1

CDR3: CSALPAGWNTGELFF
DNA: TGCAGTGCTCTTCCAGCGGGATGGAACACCGGGGAGCTGTTTTTT
size: .
D: TRBD2
J: TRBJ2-2
V: TRBV20-1

CDR3: CASSRDRGKYEQYF
DNA: TGTGCCAGCTCAAGGGACAGGGGGAAATACGAGCAGTACTTC
size: .
D: TRBD1
J: TRBJ2-7
V: TRBV18

CDR3: CASSSGQGADGEKLFF
DNA: TGTGCCAGCAGCTCCGGACAGGGGGCAGATGGTGAAAAACTGTTTTTT
size: many
D: TRBD1
J: TRBJ1-4
V: TRBV7-9

CDR3: CASSDQGASDYNEQFF
DNA: TGTGCCAGCAGTGACCAAGGGGCTAGCGACTACAATGAGCAGTTCTTC
size: medium-sized
D: .
J: TRBJ2-1
V: TRBV6-4

CDR3: CARSQGTGGQQHQHF
DNA: TGTGCCAGAAGCCAAGGGACAGGGGGCCAACAGCACCAGCATTTT
size: .
D: TRBD1
J: TRBJ1-5
V: TRBV4-2

CDR3: CASSPSGHNEQFF
DNA: TGTGCCAGCAGCCCTAGCGGTCACAATGAGCAGTTCTTC
size: many
D: TRBD2
J: TRBJ2-1
V: TRBV11-3

CDR3: CASSLRPSGDNEQFF
DNA: TGTGCCAGCAGCTTAAGGCCTAGCGGGGACAATGAGCAGTTCTTC
size: many
D: TRBD2
J: TRBJ2-1
V: TRBV7-9

CDR3: CASSNGGQPQHF
DNA: TGTGCCAGTAGTAACGGCGGACAGCCCCAGCATTTT
size: many
D: .
J: TRBJ1-5
V: TRBV19

CDR3: CANADSTYTGELFF
DNA: TGTGCCAACGCAGACTCTACCTACACCGGGGAGCTGTTTTTT
size: few
D: .
J: TRBJ2-2
V: TRBV6-1

CDR3: CASSIRWGEQFF
DNA: TGTGCCAGTAGTATACGTTGGGGTGAGCAGTTCTTC
size: .
D: .
J: TRBJ2-1
V: TRBV19

CDR3: CASSSGGGVAPQPQHF
DNA: TGTGCCAGCAGCTCTGGGGGGGGCGTCGCGCCACAGCCCCAGCATTTT
size: .
D: .
J: TRBJ1-5
V: TRBV5-4

CDR3: CAISMGSVGKTEAFF
DNA: TGTGCCATTTCCATGGGGTCAGTGGGAAAAACTGAAGCTTTCTTT
size: .
D: .
J: TRBJ1-1
V: TRBV12-3/TRBV12-4

CDR3: CASSLLGFGGYEQYF
DNA: TGTGCCAGCAGTTTGCTTGGATTTGGTGGGTACGAGCAGTACTTC
size: few
D: .
J: TRBJ2-7
V: TRBV12-3/TRBV12-4

CDR3: CSAREADRLGYTF
DNA: TGCAGTGCCAGAGAAGCCGACAGATTGGGCTACACCTTC
size: .
D: .
J: TRBJ1-2
V: TRBV20-1

CDR3: CASSPRGRGGEQYF
DNA: TGTGCCAGCTCACCCCGGGGCAGGGGTGGCGAGCAGTACTTC
size: .
D: .
J: TRBJ2-7
V: TRBV18

CDR3: CASSRGWAGTDTQYF
DNA: TGTGCCAGCAGCCGGGGTTGGGCTGGCACAGATACGCAGTATTTT
size: .
D: .
J: TRBJ2-3
V: TRBV12-3/TRBV12-4

CDR3: CASSSTPGQGAGTEAFF
DNA: TGTGCCAGCAGTTCCACACCCGGACAGGGGGCAGGCACTGAAGCTTTCTTT
size: many
D: TRBD1
J: TRBJ1-1
V: TRBV6-1

CDR3: CASSRPGLVGEQYF
DNA: TGTGCCAGCAGTCGTCCGGGACTAGTCGGCGAGCAGTACTTC
size: .
D: TRBD2
J: TRBJ2-7
V: TRBV7-9

CDR3: CASSVAEDGNTIYF
DNA: TGTGCCAGTAGTGTAGCAGAGGATGGAAACACCATATATTTT
size: .
D: .
J: TRBJ1-3
V: TRBV19

CDR3: CASSLRVREGNQPQHF
DNA: TGTGCCAGCAGTTTGAGGGTCCGGGAGGGCAATCAGCCCCAGCATTTT
size: few
D: .
J: TRBJ1-5
V: TRBV12-3/TRBV12-4

CDR3: CASSFGQGTSPLHF
DNA: TGTGCCAGCAGTTTCGGACAGGGGACTTCACCCCTCCACTTT
size: few
D: TRBD1
J: TRBJ1-6
V: TRBV27

CDR3: CASSLSKMNTEAFF
DNA: TGCGCCAGCAGCCTTTCAAAGATGAACACTGAAGCTTTCTTT
size: many
D: .
J: TRBJ1-1
V: TRBV10-2

CDR3: CAWSPGLAGAYEQYF
DNA: TGTGCCTGGAGTCCCGGACTAGCGGGAGCCTACGAGCAGTACTTC
size: .
D: TRBD2
J: TRBJ2-7
V: TRBV30

CDR3: CASSPDRGVGYTF
DNA: TGTGCCAGTAGTCCGGACAGGGGGGTCGGCTACACCTTC
size: medium-sized
D: TRBD1
J: TRBJ1-2
V: TRBV19

CDR3: CAWNLGDTIYF
DNA: TGTGCCTGGAACTTGGGGGACACCATATATTTT
size: many
D: .
J: TRBJ1-3
V: TRBV30